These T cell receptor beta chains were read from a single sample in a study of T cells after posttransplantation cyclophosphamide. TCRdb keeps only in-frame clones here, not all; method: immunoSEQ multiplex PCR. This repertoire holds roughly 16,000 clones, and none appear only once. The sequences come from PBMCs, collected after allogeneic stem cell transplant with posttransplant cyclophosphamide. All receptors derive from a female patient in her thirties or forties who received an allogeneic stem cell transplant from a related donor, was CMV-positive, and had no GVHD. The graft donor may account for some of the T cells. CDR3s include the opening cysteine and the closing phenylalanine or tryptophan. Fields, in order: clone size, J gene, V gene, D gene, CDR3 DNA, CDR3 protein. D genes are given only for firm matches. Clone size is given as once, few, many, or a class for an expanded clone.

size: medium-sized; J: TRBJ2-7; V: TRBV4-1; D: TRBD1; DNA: TGCGCCAGCAGCCAAGGACAGGGGGCCAACGAGCAGTACTTC; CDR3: CASSQGQGANEQYF
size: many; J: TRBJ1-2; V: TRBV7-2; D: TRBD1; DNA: TGTGCCAGCAGCGAAGACAGGGAGGTCGACGGCTACACCTTC; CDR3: CASSEDREVDGYTF
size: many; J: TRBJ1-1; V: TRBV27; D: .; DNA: TGTGCCAGCAGTTTAGGGCGGAACACTGAAGCTTTCTTT; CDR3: CASSLGRNTEAFF
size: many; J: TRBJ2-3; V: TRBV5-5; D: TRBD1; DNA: TGTGCCAGCAGTTTACTTAGCCCGGGACAGGGAACAGATACGCAGTATTTT; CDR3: CASSLLSPGQGTDTQYF
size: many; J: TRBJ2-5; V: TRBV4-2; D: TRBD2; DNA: TGTGCCAGCAGCCAGGGGACTAGCGGGAGGGCCAGGGAGACCCAGTACTTC; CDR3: CASSQGTSGRARETQYF
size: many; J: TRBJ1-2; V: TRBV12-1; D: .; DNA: TGTGCCAGCAGCTTTTACTTAATAGGAACACCGTTCGGGGCTAACTATGGCTACACCTTC; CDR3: CASSFYLIGTPFGANYGYTF
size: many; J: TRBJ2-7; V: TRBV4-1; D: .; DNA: TGCGCCAGCAGCCAAGATCTCCAAGTTAGAATGTACGAGCAGTACTTC; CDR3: CASSQDLQVRMYEQYF
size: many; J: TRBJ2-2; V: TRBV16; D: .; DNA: TGTGCCAGCAGCCCCCCTGGGCGACAGGCGAACACCGGGGAGCTGTTTTTT; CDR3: CASSPPGRQANTGELFF
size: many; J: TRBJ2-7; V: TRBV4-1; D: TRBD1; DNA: TGCGCCAGCAGCCATGCCACAGGGGTGGTCTACGAGCAGTACTTC; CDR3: CASSHATGVVYEQYF
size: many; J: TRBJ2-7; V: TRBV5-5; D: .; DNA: TGTGCCAGCAGCTTGGAGGCAGGGTGGTCCTACGAGCAGTACTTC; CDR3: CASSLEAGWSYEQYF
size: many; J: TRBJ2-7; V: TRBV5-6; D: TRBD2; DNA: TGTGCCAGCAGCACGGGACTACAACTAAGCGAGCAGTACTTC; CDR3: CASSTGLQLSEQYF
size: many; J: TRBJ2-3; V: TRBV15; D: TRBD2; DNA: TGTGCCACCGGGGACGGGCTAGCGGTCACAGATACGCAGTATTTT; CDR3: CATGDGLAVTDTQYF
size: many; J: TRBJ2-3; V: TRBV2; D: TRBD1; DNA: TGTGCCAGCAGTGAAGGACAGGGGTCGCAGTATTTT; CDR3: CASSEGQGSQYF
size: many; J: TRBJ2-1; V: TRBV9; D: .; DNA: TGTGCCAGCAGCGCCGGGGGGCGGCCCGTTTACAATGAGCAGTTCTTC; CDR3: CASSAGGRPVYNEQFF
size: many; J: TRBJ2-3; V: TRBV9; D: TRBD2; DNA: TGTGCCAGCAGCGTAGGATGGGGGGGATTGGATACGCAGTATTTT; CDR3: CASSVGWGGLDTQYF
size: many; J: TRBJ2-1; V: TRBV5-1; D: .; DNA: TGCGCCAGCAGGCAGGGGAATGAGCAGTTCTTC; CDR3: CASRQGNEQFF
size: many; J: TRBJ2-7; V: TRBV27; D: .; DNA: TGTGCCAGCAGTTTGGGGAGGAGCTACGAGCAGTACTTC; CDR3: CASSLGRSYEQYF
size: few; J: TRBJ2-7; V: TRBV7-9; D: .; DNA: TGTGCCAGCAGCCGGCGGGGTGCGGGTACGACCTACGAGCAGTACTTC; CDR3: CASSRRGAGTTYEQYF
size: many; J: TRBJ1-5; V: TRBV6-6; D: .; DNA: TGTGCCAGCAGTTACCTGCGTGGAGATCAGCCCCAGCATTTT; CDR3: CASSYLRGDQPQHF
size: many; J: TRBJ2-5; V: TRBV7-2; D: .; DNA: TGTGCCAGCAGCTTAGAATCTGAGACCCAGTACTTC; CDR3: CASSLESETQYF
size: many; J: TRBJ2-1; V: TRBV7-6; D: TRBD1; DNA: TGTGCCAGCAGCTTACGGTCAGGGGGCGCGAATGAGCAGTTCTTC; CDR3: CASSLRSGGANEQFF
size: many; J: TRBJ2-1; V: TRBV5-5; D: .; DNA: TGTGCCAGCAGCTACGGGAAGGGCAATGAGCAGTTCTTC; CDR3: CASSYGKGNEQFF
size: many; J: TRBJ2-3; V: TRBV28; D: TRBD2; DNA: TGTGCCAGCAGAGGACTAGCGGGAGTTGCGCAGTATTTT; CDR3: CASRGLAGVAQYF
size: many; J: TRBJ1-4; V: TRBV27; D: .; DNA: TGTGCCAGCAGTTTCTCCGGGTATGAAAAACTGTTTTTT; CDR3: CASSFSGYEKLFF
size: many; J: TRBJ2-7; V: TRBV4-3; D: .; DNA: TGCGCCAGCAGCCAAGATCGGGCAGGGATCTACGAGCAGTACTTC; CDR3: CASSQDRAGIYEQYF
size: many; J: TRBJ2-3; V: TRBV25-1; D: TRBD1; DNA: TGTGCCAGTTCCGAGACAGGGGGCACAGATACGCAGTATTTT; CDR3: CASSETGGTDTQYF
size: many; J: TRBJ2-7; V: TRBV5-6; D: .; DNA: TGTGCCAGCAGCTTCGTCTACGAGCAGTACTTC; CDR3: CASSFVYEQYF
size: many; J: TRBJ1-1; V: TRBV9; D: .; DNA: TGTGCCAGCAGCGTAGCGGGACTAATGAACACTGAAGCTTTCTTT; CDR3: CASSVAGLMNTEAFF
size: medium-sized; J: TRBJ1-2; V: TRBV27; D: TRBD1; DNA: TGTGCCAGCAGTACTTCCGGGACAGACTATGGCTACACCTTC; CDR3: CASSTSGTDYGYTF
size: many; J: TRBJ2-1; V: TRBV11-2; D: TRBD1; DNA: TGTGCCAGCAGCTGGGACAGGGCTAATGAGCAGTTCTTC; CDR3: CASSWDRANEQFF
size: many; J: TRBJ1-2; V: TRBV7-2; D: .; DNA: TGTGCCAGCAGCTTAGAACGGGTAATTGGCTACACCTTC; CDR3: CASSLERVIGYTF
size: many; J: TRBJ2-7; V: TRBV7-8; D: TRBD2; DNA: TGTGCCAGCAGCTTCCCCGGGACTAACAACGAGCAGTACTTC; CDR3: CASSFPGTNNEQYF
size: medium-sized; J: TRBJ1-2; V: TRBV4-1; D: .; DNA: TGCGCCAGCAGCCAAGTTCCGCTGTTGCGGGGGCGAAACTATGGCTACACCTTC; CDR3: CASSQVPLLRGRNYGYTF
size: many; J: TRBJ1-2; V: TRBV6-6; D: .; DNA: TGTGCCAGCCTCTTAGGACATAACTATGGCTACACCTTC; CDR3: CASLLGHNYGYTF
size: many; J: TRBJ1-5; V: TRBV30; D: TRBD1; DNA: TGTGCCTGGGACGGTGGGACAGGGGCTTGGCAGCCCCAGCATTTT; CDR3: CAWDGGTGAWQPQHF
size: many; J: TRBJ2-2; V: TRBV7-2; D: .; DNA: TGTGCCAGCAGCCGACAGCTTTTGGGCGGGGAGCTGTTTTTT; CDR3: CASSRQLLGGELFF
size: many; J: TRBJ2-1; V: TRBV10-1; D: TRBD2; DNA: TGCGCCAGCAGTGAGTGGGGACTAGCGGACTACAATGAGCAGTTCTTC; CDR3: CASSEWGLADYNEQFF
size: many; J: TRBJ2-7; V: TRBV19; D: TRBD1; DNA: TGTGCCAGTAAAATTACCGGGACAGGTAGTAACGAGCAGTACTTC; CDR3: CASKITGTGSNEQYF
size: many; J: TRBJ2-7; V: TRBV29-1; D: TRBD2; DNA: TGCAGCGTTGTAAAGCTAGCGGACTTCGTGTACGAGCAGTACTTC; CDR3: CSVVKLADFVYEQYF
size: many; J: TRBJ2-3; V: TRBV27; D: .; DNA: TGTGCCAGCAGATACCTCGAGGGAAAGGATACGCAGTATTTT; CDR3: CASRYLEGKDTQYF
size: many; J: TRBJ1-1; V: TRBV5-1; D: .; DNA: TGCGCCAGCAGCTTGGCCGGTAAAGAAGAAGCTTTCTTT; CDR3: CASSLAGKEEAFF
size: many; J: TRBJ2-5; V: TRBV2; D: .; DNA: TGTGCCAGCAGTGCACAGGGTCGAGAGACCCAGTACTTC; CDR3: CASSAQGRETQYF
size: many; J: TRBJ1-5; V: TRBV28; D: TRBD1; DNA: TGTGCCAGCGGGACAGGGGATCAGCCCCAGCATTTT; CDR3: CASGTGDQPQHF